A single sample gave rise to the 7 T cell receptor beta chains below, sequenced in a study of T cells in Graves' hyperthyroidism and ophthalmopathy. RNA transcripts yielded amplified TCR beta CDR3 regions. HTBI primers were used for first-round RT-PCR of the TCR CDR3. TCRdb re-called the multiplex PCR reads with MiXCR, one entry per CDR3 protein. Altogether a few hundred thousand distinct CDR3 sequences are present, about a sixth being singletons, with the ten largest covering approximately 7.4%. The sequencing sample was made of blood. The receptors were sampled from a woman aged 25 to 45 with Graves' hyperthyroidism.

This clonotype was seen many times. V usage is TRBV11-2 and J usage is TRBJ2-3; 12 nucleotides match TRBD2. CDR1 and CDR2 from the germline V gene are SGHAT and FQNNGV. After removal of 4 bases from V and 3 bases from J, the junction contained 8 bases not matched to a gene. The CDR3 extends over 17 amino acids. CDR3 DNA sequence: TGTGCCAGCAGCTCGTTACTAGCGGGAGGTCTTACAGATACGCAGTATTTT. Its protein product is CASSSLLAGGLTDTQYF.

This clonotype has a handful of counts. The genes are TRBV4-3 and TRBJ1-2, with unresolved D. Germline V gene data show CDR1 as LGHNA and CDR2 as YSLEER. Trimming stripped 1 base from V and 4 bases from J, with 16 bases between. The CDR3 totals 16 residues. This chain's CDR3 is CASSQGIAGIGYGYTF. The CDR3 nucleotides are TGCGCCAGCAGCCAAGGCATCGCGGGGATCGGCTATGGCTACACCTTC.

This clonotype was seen only a few times. The chain links TRBV6-1 to TRBJ2-7; 7 bases fit TRBD1. CDR3 length: 13 residues. The J segment lost 3 bases and the V segment lost 8 bases, leaving 7 bases of the junction unmatched. Germline CDR1 reads MNHNS; CDR2 reads SASEGT. The CDR3 loop reads CASSADRRYEQYF. CDR3 nucleotides: TGTGCCAGCTCCGCGGACAGGCGCTACGAGCAGTACTTC.

In its sample, this clonotype was seen many times. V and J are TRBV20-1 and TRBJ2-7; TRBD2 matches at 8 bases. This CDR3 region has 14 residues. The junction had 5 bases not matched to a gene; V was cut back by 2 bases and J by 2 bases. The germline gives CDR1 DFQATT, CDR2 SNEGSKA (reference sequence). The DNA of the CDR3 is TGCAGTGCTAGAACTAGCGGAACAACCTACGAGCAGTACTTC. Its translation is CSARTSGTTYEQYF.

The sample holds one count of this clonotype. The V call is TRBV6-1, the J call TRBJ1-2, with TRBD1 matching over 8 bases. This CDR3 region has 14 residues. V shed 8 bases and J 2 bases; nucleotides not matched to a gene: 7. Germline loops: CDR1 MNHNS, CDR2 SASEGT. The CDR3 protein is CASGRTGRNYGYTF. CDR3 DNA sequence: TGTGCCAGCGGAAGGACAGGGAGGAACTATGGCTACACCTTC.

Only a few counts were recorded for this clonotype. This chain connects TRBV28 to TRBJ1-5; TRBD1 matches at 8 bases. The CDR3 is made up of 14 amino acids. CDR1 and CDR2 from the germline V gene are MDHEN and SYDVKM. V shed 6 bases and J 6 bases; nucleotides not matched to a gene: 7. The CDR3 region is CASRSQGAGQPQHF. The CDR3 region has the DNA TGTGCCAGCAGGTCCCAGGGGGCCGGTCAGCCCCAGCATTTT.

This clonotype has a handful of counts. The chain carries TRBV10-3 and TRBJ2-5, with TRBD2 matching over 8 bases. Germline values: CDR1 ENHRY, CDR2 SYGVKD. The CDR3 is 15 amino acids. V dropped 11 bases and J dropped 10; count of bases not matched to a gene: 21. CDR3 nucleotides: TGTGCCTCTGCCCCCCCCGGGACGGCCGGGGGGGACCAGTACTTC. Protein product: CASAPPGTAGGDQYF.